The present entry profiles one T cell receptor beta chain with its context. No antigen is known for it. This sample stems from a study of T cells and Merkel cell carcinoma outcomes. There are 13 residues in the CDR3. Trimming stripped 0 bases from V and 8 bases from J, with 10 bases between. Looked up from germline, CDR1 is MGHRA and CDR2 is YSYEKL. Measured with immunoSEQ multiplex PCR; TCRdb has only the in-frame clones, and not every one. The repertoire holds about 15,000 clones, with roughly 79% as singletons. Whole-study results and caveats: Merkel cell carcinoma outcomes were reportedly predicted by repertoire and T-cell density.

The TCR sequence derives from a human donor with Merkel cell carcinoma. The rearrangement joins TRBV4-1 to TRBJ1-2; the D is unclear. Sequenced sample: tumor tissue from Merkel cell carcinoma. CDR3 bases: TGCGCCAGCAGCCAAGACCCCGGCGGGGGCTACACCTTC. Amino acid sequence: CASSQDPGGGYTF.